This is a list of T cell receptor beta chains from one sample in a study of T and B cells in COVID-19 patients. TCRdb redid the calling of the multiplex PCR reads with MiXCR, one entry per CDR3 protein. The sample shows 15,000 or so distinct CDR3 sequences, about 30% of them seen only once. What was sequenced was blood. All receptors come from a human donor who had recovered from COVID-19. The CDR3 runs from the conserved cysteine through the conserved F or W. The D gene is left open where the match is weak. Where a row states a size, it is once, few, many or the class of an expanded clone; other rows omit it.

d_call	j_call	v_call	clone_size	cdr3_nt	cdr3_aa
.	TRBJ2-7	TRBV30	medium-sized	TGTGCCTGGAGTGGCCTAGCGATCTACGAGCAGTACTTC	CAWSGLAIYEQYF
TRBD1	TRBJ2-7	TRBV27	many	TGTGCCAGCAGTTTTACCGGGACAGGGATAAATAGGATCTACTTC	CASSFTGTGINRIYF
.	TRBJ2-7	TRBV20-1	.	TGCAGTGTCAACGCCGCGGCTAGTAGAATTACGAGAAGGGCTTCATGGGAGCAGTACTTC	CSVNAAASRITRRASWEQYF
.	TRBJ1-2	TRBV20-1	.	TGCAGTGCTAGGGACAGCAACTATGGCTACACCTTC	CSARDSNYGYTF
TRBD1	TRBJ2-5	TRBV27	.	TGTGCCACCTCGGGGGGGACAGGGGCCGCCGGGTACTTC	CATSGGTGAAGYF
.	TRBJ2-3	TRBV11-2	few	TGTGCCAGCAGCTTAGATGAGAACCGACGCACAGATACGCAGTATTTT	CASSLDENRRTDTQYF
.	TRBJ1-3	TRBV30	many	TGTGCCTGGAGTCCTGGGACTTCCTCTGGAAACACCATATATTTT	CAWSPGTSSGNTIYF
.	TRBJ1-1	TRBV6-1	few	TGTGCCACCCGAGGCCGGGACGCTTTGAACACTGAAGCTTTCTTT	CATRGRDALNTEAFF
.	TRBJ1-4	TRBV5-6	few	TGTGCCAGCAGCTCCGGACGGGGCAATGAAAAACTGTTTTTT	CASSSGRGNEKLFF
.	TRBJ2-2	TRBV12-3/TRBV12-4	many	TGTGCCAGCCAGAACCCGAACACCGGGGAGCTGTTTTTT	CASQNPNTGELFF
.	TRBJ1-5	TRBV19	medium-sized	TGTGCCAGTAGTATTCTCGACAATCAGCCCCAGCATTTT	CASSILDNQPQHF
TRBD1	TRBJ1-1	TRBV27	.	TGTGCCAGCAGTTTATCGACAGGGGGTTATGAAGCTTTCTTT	CASSLSTGGYEAFF
TRBD2	TRBJ2-7	TRBV19	medium-sized	TGTGCCAGTAGTACAGGACTACCCGGGGGGAGGAGCGAGCAGTACTTC	CASSTGLPGGRSEQYF
TRBD2	TRBJ2-1	TRBV30	.	TGTGCCTGGAGGGGGACTAGCGGGATTGGTGAGCAGTTCTTC	CAWRGTSGIGEQFF
.	TRBJ2-5	TRBV5-6	few	TGTGCCAGCAGCCCGATGCTTAAAGAGACCCAGTACTTC	CASSPMLKETQYF
.	TRBJ2-6	TRBV29-1	.	TGCAGCGTTGACGGAAAAGGGGGCTCTGGGGCCAACGTCCTGACTTTC	CSVDGKGGSGANVLTF
.	TRBJ1-2	TRBV5-6	.	TGCGCCAGCAGCCAGCGGACAGTCGGAGACTATGGCTACACCTTC	CASSQRTVGDYGYTF
.	TRBJ2-7	TRBV6-1	few	TGTGCCAGCAGTGAAGCTACCCACCCAGGGTACGAGCAGTACTTC	CASSEATHPGYEQYF
TRBD2	TRBJ2-2	TRBV27	medium-sized	TGTGCCAGCAGTACTGATGGGACGCACGCGGGAGACACCGGGGAGCTGTTTTTT	CASSTDGTHAGDTGELFF
.	TRBJ2-3	TRBV7-9	.	TGTGCCAGCAGCTTAAAGGGCAGAGTCACAGATACGCAGTATTTT	CASSLKGRVTDTQYF
TRBD2	TRBJ2-3	TRBV5-5	.	TGCGCCAGCAGCTCCACTAGCGGGGGGGCTACAGATACGCAGTATTTT	CASSSTSGGATDTQYF
.	TRBJ2-4	TRBV6-6	.	TGTGCCAGCAGTTACTCTCAGGGAGAAAACATTCAGTACTTC	CASSYSQGENIQYF
TRBD1	TRBJ1-5	TRBV27	few	TGTGCCAGCAGTCCCGGGACAGATAGCAATCAGCCCCAGCATTTT	CASSPGTDSNQPQHF
.	TRBJ2-7	TRBV7-6	many	TGTGCCAGCAGCCCCGCTCGGTACGAGCAGTACTTC	CASSPARYEQYF
.	TRBJ1-5	TRBV6-5	few	TGTGCCAGCAGTGGAACCGGGTCCAGCAATCAGCCCCAGCATTTT	CASSGTGSSNQPQHF
TRBD2	TRBJ2-3	TRBV5-1	few	TGCGCCAGCAGCTTGGGACTAGCGGGAGGCACAGATACGCAGTATTTT	CASSLGLAGGTDTQYF
.	TRBJ1-1	TRBV28	.	TGTGCCAGCAGTACGCCAGGACGTCGTACTGAAGCTTTCTTT	CASSTPGRRTEAFF
.	TRBJ1-2	TRBV10-3	.	TGTGCCATCAGCCAGATAGGGACACCATCTAACTATGGCTACACCTTC	CAISQIGTPSNYGYTF
.	TRBJ2-7	TRBV6-1	.	TGTGCCAGCAGGCCTACCGGGACCATCGACGAGCAGTACTTC	CASRPTGTIDEQYF
TRBD1	TRBJ2-3	TRBV7-2	.	TGTGCCAGCAGCTTAATGACAGGGGGTGCCACAGATACGCAGTATTTT	CASSLMTGGATDTQYF
.	TRBJ1-1	TRBV19	medium-sized	TGTGCCAGTAGCGGGCCCACTGAAGCTTTCTTT	CASSGPTEAFF
.	TRBJ1-1	TRBV12-3/TRBV12-4	.	TGTGCCAGCAGCCTCGGGAAGACAGGCGGGGCTGAAGCTTTCTTT	CASSLGKTGGAEAFF
.	TRBJ2-5	TRBV5-1	few	TGCGCCAGCAGCCTAGGACGGATACAAGAGACCCAGTACTTC	CASSLGRIQETQYF
.	TRBJ1-5	TRBV7-6	medium-sized	TGTGCCAGCAGCTTAGGCCCGGGAGCGGGCACTCAGCCCCAGCATTTT	CASSLGPGAGTQPQHF
TRBD1	TRBJ1-2	TRBV27	.	TGTGCCAGCAGTCCGCACGCCGGGACAGGTCGCTATGGCTACACCTTC	CASSPHAGTGRYGYTF
.	TRBJ1-2	TRBV5-6	few	TGTGCCAGCAGCCCCGCCACCCGGGTTGGCTACACCTTC	CASSPATRVGYTF
TRBD2	TRBJ2-1	TRBV11-2	.	TGTGCCAGCAGCTTAGCGGGACTAGCGGGAGGGCGGAGCTCCTACAATGAGCAGTTCTTC	CASSLAGLAGGRSSYNEQFF
TRBD2	TRBJ2-7	TRBV5-1	few	TGCGCCAGCAGCTTGGTGGCGGGAGGGCCGGGTGAGCAGTACTTC	CASSLVAGGPGEQYF
.	TRBJ2-5	TRBV11-2	.	TGTGCCAGCAGCTTAGAGGTAGTCCAAGAGACCCAGTACTTC	CASSLEVVQETQYF
TRBD2	TRBJ2-7	TRBV14	.	TGTGCCAGCAGCCAAGGGGGTAGCGGGATAATTCTCTCCTACGAGCAGTACTTC	CASSQGGSGIILSYEQYF
.	TRBJ2-7	TRBV6-1	many	TGTGCCAGCAGTGGCAAGTACAGGAGAGTGACCTACGAGCAGTACTTC	CASSGKYRRVTYEQYF
.	TRBJ1-2	TRBV30	many	TGTGCCTGGAGTATCCGAGGCCCAATCTATGGCTACACCTTC	CAWSIRGPIYGYTF
.	TRBJ2-7	TRBV11-1	.	TGTGCCAGCAGCTTAAGGGTCTACGAGCAGTACTTC	CASSLRVYEQYF
.	TRBJ2-1	TRBV6-4	few	TGTGCCAGCAGTGACTCACAAGCGGGTGCTGAGCAGTTCTTC	CASSDSQAGAEQFF
TRBD1	TRBJ1-6	TRBV27	.	TGTGCCAGCAGCCCCTACTCGACAGGGGATCGCCTCCACTTT	CASSPYSTGDRLHF
TRBD2	TRBJ2-7	TRBV5-1	.	TGCGCCAGCAGCTTGACGAGCGGGAGTTATTACGAGCAGTACTTC	CASSLTSGSYYEQYF
TRBD1	TRBJ2-7	TRBV19	medium-sized	TGTGCCAGTAGGGAGCGGACAGGGGGGACCTACGAGCAGTACTTC	CASRERTGGTYEQYF
.	TRBJ2-3	TRBV7-9	few	TGTGCCAGCAGCAACAGCGGAAGCACAGATACGCAGTATTTT	CASSNSGSTDTQYF
.	TRBJ2-2	TRBV12-3/TRBV12-4	.	TGTGCCAGCAGTCCGCTGATGGAGGGGTTAAACACCGGGGAGCTGTTTTTT	CASSPLMEGLNTGELFF
.	TRBJ1-2	TRBV6-2/TRBV6-3	few	TGTGCCAGCAGTTACTCTAGCTCCGGGACGGCCCTCTCTAACTATGGCTACACCTTC	CASSYSSSGTALSNYGYTF
.	TRBJ1-1	TRBV6-5	.	TGTGCCAGCCAATACGGCACGGGGGGGGGCACTGAAGCTTTCTTT	CASQYGTGGGTEAFF
TRBD2	TRBJ2-1	TRBV6-2/TRBV6-3	.	TGTGCCAGCAGTTTCTCTTTTGGGACTAGCGGGCTCTACAATGAGCAGTTCTTC	CASSFSFGTSGLYNEQFF
TRBD2	TRBJ2-1	TRBV27	medium-sized	TGTGCCAGCACCTCCGGGACTAGCGGGAGGGGTGAGCAGTTCTTC	CASTSGTSGRGEQFF
TRBD2	TRBJ2-7	TRBV19	.	TGTGCCAGTAGGAATCCCGGGACTAGCGGGAGACCCGATGAGCAGTACTTC	CASRNPGTSGRPDEQYF
.	TRBJ2-7	TRBV20-1	.	TGCAGTGCTAGAGAGCACGGCTTCTACGAGCAGTACTTC	CSAREHGFYEQYF
.	TRBJ2-1	TRBV10-2	.	TGCGCCAGCAAGAGACAGGAGTCCAATGAGCAGTTCTTC	CASKRQESNEQFF
TRBD2	TRBJ2-1	TRBV24-1	many	TGTGCCACCAGTGAAGCACTAGCGGGATCCTACAATGAGCAGTTCTTC	CATSEALAGSYNEQFF
.	TRBJ2-3	TRBV13	medium-sized	TGTGCCAGCAGCTTCAGGGGCCCAGATACGCAGTATTTT	CASSFRGPDTQYF
.	TRBJ2-2	TRBV12-3/TRBV12-4	.	TGTGCCAGCGCGTGGGAAAGTCAAACCGGGGAGCTGTTTTTT	CASAWESQTGELFF